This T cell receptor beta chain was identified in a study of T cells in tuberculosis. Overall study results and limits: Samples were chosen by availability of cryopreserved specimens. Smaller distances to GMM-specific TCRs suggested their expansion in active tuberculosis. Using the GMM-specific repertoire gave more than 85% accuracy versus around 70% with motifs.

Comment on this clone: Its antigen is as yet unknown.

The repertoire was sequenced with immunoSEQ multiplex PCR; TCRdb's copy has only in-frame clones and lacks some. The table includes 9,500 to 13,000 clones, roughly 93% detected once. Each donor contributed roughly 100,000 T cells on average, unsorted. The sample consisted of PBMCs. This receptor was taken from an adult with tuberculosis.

CDR3 amino acids: CASSLQGLEAFF. The CDR3 bases are TGTGCCAGTAGTCTACAGGGGCTTGAAGCTTTCTTT. The chain has TRBV19 and TRBJ1-1; 7 nucleotides match TRBD1. Germline CDR1 reads LNHDA; CDR2 reads SQIVND (reference sequence). The CDR3 extends over 12 amino acids. With V trimmed by 5 bases and J by 7 bases, 4 bases remained unmatched.